Shown below are 29 T cell receptor beta chains from a single sample sequenced in a study of cytomegalovirus exposure and HLA in healthy donors (dated by TCRdb to about 2017). The library was produced with the immunoSEQ multiplex PCR assay. The multiplex PCR relied on a mix of 60 forward primers for TCR Vbeta segments and 13 reverse primers for TCR Jbeta segments. The table comes from immuneACCESS by way of TCRdb, which keeps in-frame sequences with V and J called. Part of the clones is missing from these tables; in studies checked, under half for an unresolved V gene and the rest for unknown reasons. The sample table shows about 140,000 clones, and 78% are seen once. In total, the top ten clones hold roughly 3% of the sample. The specimen sequenced was PBMCs. Receptor source: a male donor in good health and CMV-seronegative.

The chain recombines TRBV5-6 with TRBJ1-5; D is ambiguous. Between the trimmed V and J ends, which lost 3 bases and 4 bases, there was a span of 5 bases. The CDR3 spans 12 residues. CDR1 is SGHDT and CDR2 is YYEEEE in the germline V gene. The CDR3: CASSSLNQPQHF. CDR3 sequence (DNA): TGTGCCAGCAGCTCGCTAAATCAGCCCCAGCATTTT.

The chain recombines TRBV30 with TRBJ2-1, with D perhaps TRBD2 (5 bases). CDR1 is GTSNPN and CDR2 is SVGIG in the germline V gene (reference sequence). Trimming pared 7 bases from V and 7 bases from J, leaving 14 bases between. This CDR3 is built from 12 residues. The CDR3 DNA reads as TGTGCCTCCCGCCGGGGTTTAAATGAGCAGTTCTTC. This sequence encodes CASRRGLNEQFF.

This chain uses TRBV18 with TRBJ2-5, with 11 bases identical to TRBD2. The germline V gene encodes CDR1 KGHSH and CDR2 LQKENI. This CDR3 has 16 residues. The ends lost 2 bases at V and 2 bases at J; junction bases unmatched: 4. Here the CDR3 reads CASSPMLAGGQETQYF. The DNA for the CDR3 is TGTGCCAGCTCACCAATGCTAGCGGGGGGACAAGAGACCCAGTACTTC.

The chain employs TRBV29-1 and TRBJ2-3; 7 bases line up with TRBD1. Germline V gene data show CDR1 as SQVTM and CDR2 as ANQGSEA. V was clipped by 4 bases and J by 0 bases; unmatched bases: 7. The CDR3 is 15 residues long. CDR3 nucleotides: TGCAGCGTTGTAAAGACAGGGTCTAGCACAGATACGCAGTATTTT. Amino acid sequence: CSVVKTGSSTDTQYF.

The sample holds one count of this clone. The chain carries TRBV5-1 and TRBJ2-1; D unresolved. The CDR3 is 15 residues long. CDR1 and CDR2 from the germline V gene are SGHRS and YFSETQ. Deletions cut 1 base from V and 7 bases from J, with 15 bases between. For the CDR3, the DNA is TGCGCCAGCAGCTTGCAATATCTTCGCGAAAATGAGCAGTTCTTC. It translates to CASSLQYLRENEQFF.

The chain recombines TRBV19 with TRBJ2-7, with D unresolved. The V end was cut by 6 bases, the J end by 1 base, with 7 bases between. CDR1 is LNHDA, CDR2 SQIVND, per germline (reference sequence). The CDR3 loop spans 12 amino acids. The DNA of the CDR3 is TGTGCCAGTAGCGCCGGGTCCTACGAGCAGTACTTC. This translates into CASSAGSYEQYF.

The rearrangement uses TRBV9 and TRBJ2-2, with 11 bases fitting TRBD1. CDR3 length equals 16 residues. V lost 5 bases, J lost 4 bases, and 7 bases stayed unmatched. The germline CDR1 and CDR2 sequences are SGDLS and YYNGEE. The CDR3 bases are TGTGCCAGCAGAACAACCGGGACAGGGGGCACCGGGGAGCTGTTTTTT. This encodes CASRTTGTGGTGELFF.

This clone was counted only a few times. The V and J genes are TRBV9 and TRBJ2-3; 12 nucleotides align to TRBD2. Germline trimming cut 3 bases from V and 8 bases from J; bases unmatched to any gene: 19. The CDR3 length is 19 residues. Germline CDR1 reads SGDLS; CDR2 reads YYNGEE. The CDR3 DNA reads as TGTGCCAGCAGCGCCAGTTTCACCCGGACTAGCGGGAAGTTAGCTACGCAGTATTTT. Translated, it gives CASSASFTRTSGKLATQYF.

CDR3 sequence reads: CASSIDLEAPNTGELFF. CDR3 nucleotides: TGTGCCAGTAGTATAGATCTCGAGGCACCGAACACCGGGGAGCTGTTTTTT. The chain carries TRBV19 and TRBJ2-2; no clear D gene. V was pared by 0 bases and J by 0 bases, with 11 bases between. Germline CDR1 and CDR2: LNHDA and SQIVND (reference sequence). The CDR3 has 17 residues.

The rearrangement links TRBV5-6 to TRBJ2-7, with D hard to call. CDR3 length: 11 amino acids. V lost 4 bases and J lost 10, with 12 bases in between. Germline values: CDR1 SGHDT, CDR2 YYEEEE. The CDR3 sequence is CASSERGLQYF. DNA for the CDR3: TGTGCCAGCAGCGAACGCGGTCTACAGTACTTC.

This rearrangement joins TRBV18 to TRBJ2-7, with TRBD1 identical over 9 bases. Germline CDR1 KGHSH, CDR2 LQKENI. The V gene end was trimmed by 2 bases and the J gene end by 0 bases; junction bases not matched to a gene: 11. The CDR3 sequence is 18 residues long. The CDR3 spells CASSPILKPGQGSYEQYF. DNA of the CDR3: TGTGCCAGCTCACCAATTCTTAAACCGGGACAGGGCTCCTACGAGCAGTACTTC.

This clone was seen once. This chain links TRBV7-9 with TRBJ1-1; perhaps TRBD1 as D (6 bases). Germline-derived CDR1 and CDR2 are SEHNR and FQNEAQ (reference sequence). The CDR3 is 14 residues long. V was trimmed by 5 bases and J by 6 bases, leaving 16 bases between them. The CDR3, as DNA: TGTGCCAGCAGCCCCGCCGGGGGGGCCGCTGAAGCTTTCTTT. Its translation: CASSPAGGAAEAFF.

This clone was counted between two and nine times. The chain combines TRBV30 with TRBJ2-1, with D possibly TRBD2 on 7 matching bases. V dropped 4 bases and J dropped 5 bases, with 15 bases sitting between them. The germline V gene encodes CDR1 GTSNPN and CDR2 SVGIG (reference sequence). CDR3 length: 14 amino acids. The CDR3 protein is CAWTWGGLNNEQFF. CDR3 bases: TGTGCCTGGACTTGGGGGGGCCTCAACAATGAGCAGTTCTTC.

This chain links TRBV5-1 with TRBJ2-1, with a weak D call TRBD1 (6 bases). CDR3 size: 16 residues. V was clipped by 1 base and J by 8 bases, with 19 bases between them. Germline CDR1 SGHRS, CDR2 YFSETQ. The CDR3: CASSLQPGSNRDEQFF. CDR3 DNA sequence: TGCGCCAGCAGCTTGCAACCCGGGTCCAACAGGGATGAGCAGTTCTTC.

The chain couples TRBV6-5 to TRBJ2-1; 9 bases are a match to TRBD2. CDR1 and CDR2 from the germline V gene are MNHEY and SVGAGI. CDR3 size: 13 residues. J was trimmed by 7 bases and V by 8 bases; bases with no gene match: 6. Here the CDR3 reads CASRRGGGNEQFF. The CDR3 coding sequence is TGTGCCAGCCGCCGCGGGGGGGGAAATGAGCAGTTCTTC.

The chain couples TRBV2 to TRBJ1-2, with TRBD1 matching 8 bases. V dropped 7 bases and J dropped 4; count of bases not matched to a gene: 8. This CDR3 region has 14 residues. CDR1 SNHLY and CDR2 FYNNEI come from the germline V gene. The CDR3 DNA is TGTGCCAGCAACGGTCCAGGGGGCGCCTATGGCTACACCTTC. Amino acid sequence: CASNGPGGAYGYTF.

Concerning this clone itself: At one end the junction does not follow the germline gene, possibly because of a read error. This chain joins TRBV7-9 and TRBJ2-1; D might be TRBD1 (6 bases). Looked up from germline, CDR1 is SEHNR and CDR2 is FQNEAQ (reference sequence). CDR3 length: 16 residues. The CDR3 sequence: CSSSSNTGPGYNEQFF. CDR3 DNA sequence: TGTTCCAGCAGCTCTAATACAGGGCCCGGCTACAATGAGCAGTTCTTC.

The CDR3 DNA sequence: TGCGCCAGCAGCCAAGGAAGACAGGGGAACTACGAGCAGTACTTC. Amino acids: CASSQGRQGNYEQYF. V usage is TRBV4-3 and J usage is TRBJ2-7; 8 bases map to TRBD1. The V and J ends lost 1 base and 3 bases, in that order; junction bases with no gene match: 5. Germline loops: CDR1 LGHNA, CDR2 YSLEER. The CDR3 covers 15 residues.

J is TRBJ1-2 and V is TRBV9; maybe TRBD1 (6 bases). This CDR3 is built from 12 residues. The germline V gene has CDR1 SGDLS and CDR2 YYNGEE. With 4 bases removed from V and 4 bases from J, the gap between germline ends came to 8 bases. The CDR3 is CASSHRVYGYTF. CDR3 DNA sequence: TGTGCCAGCAGCCACAGGGTCTATGGCTACACCTTC.

The chain combines TRBV7-9 with TRBJ2-7; 8 nucleotides agree with TRBD2. V dropped 3 bases and J dropped 5; count of bases not matched to a gene: 6. Germline assignment: CDR1 SEHNR and CDR2 FQNEAQ (reference sequence). This CDR3 comprises 14 residues. The CDR3 spells CASSLGGRIDEQYF. DNA for the CDR3: TGTGCCAGCAGCTTGGGCGGGAGGATCGACGAGCAGTACTTC.

The sample holds a few counts of this clone. The chain uses TRBV2 and TRBJ2-7, with unresolved D. V lost 2 bases to trimming and J lost 2 bases, with 13 bases between them. Germline CDR1 reads SNHLY; CDR2 reads FYNNEI. The CDR3 runs to 15 residues. CDR3 in DNA: TGTGCCAGCAGTGAAATTCATGGGCCCACCTACGAGCAGTACTTC. This sequence encodes CASSEIHGPTYEQYF.

In the case of this clone: Its ends do not fully match the called genes, so a read error is possible. V is TRBV5-1 and J is TRBJ2-7, with TRBD1 identical over 7 bases. This CDR3 comprises 16 residues. The germline V gene encodes CDR1 SGHRS and CDR2 YFSETQ. CDR3 sequence: CARSLNTGTVSYEQYF. The DNA for the CDR3 is TGCGCCCGCAGCTTGAACACCGGGACAGTCTCCTACGAGCAGTACTTC.

The chain couples TRBV19 to TRBJ1-2; D is unresolved. CDR3 length equals 13 residues. The V gene lost 4 bases and the J gene lost 6 bases, with 12 bases spanning the gap. CDR1 and CDR2 (germline): LNHDA, SQIVND (reference sequence). The CDR3 DNA sequence: TGTGCCAGTAGTACCTCGATCGCGCATGGCTACACCTTC. It encodes CASSTSIAHGYTF.

This chain connects TRBV30 to TRBJ2-7, with 9 bases aligning to TRBD1. Trimming at V came to 2 bases and at J to 5 bases, leaving 13 bases not matched to a gene. This CDR3 contains 16 residues. Germline assignment: CDR1 GTSNPN and CDR2 SVGIG (reference sequence). The chain's CDR3 is CAWSTTGGIFSHEQYF. For the CDR3, the DNA is TGTGCCTGGAGTACCACAGGGGGCATTTTTTCCCACGAGCAGTACTTC.

This clone has a handful of counts. The rearrangement joins TRBV5-6 to TRBJ1-3; the match to TRBD1 covers 7 bases. The junction had 4 bases not matched to a gene; V was cut back by 2 bases and J by 2 bases. Looked up from germline, CDR1 is SGHDT and CDR2 is YYEEEE. The CDR3 consists of 15 residues. CDR3 DNA: TGTGCCAGCAGCTTCGCTGACAGGGCTGGAAACACCATATATTTT. As protein: CASSFADRAGNTIYF.

The J gene is TRBJ1-1, the V gene TRBV28; 7 nucleotides agree with TRBD1. The CDR3 extends over 18 amino acids. J was trimmed by 3 bases and V by 3 bases; bases with no gene match: 16. Germline-derived CDR1 and CDR2 are MDHEN and SYDVKM. The CDR3 spells CASSFPSAGGRQDTEAFF. The CDR3 DNA follows: TGTGCCAGCAGTTTTCCCTCTGCAGGGGGGCGACAGGACACTGAAGCTTTCTTT.

The CDR3 coding sequence is TGTGCCAGTAGTACGGGACAGGGGTTTGAGGGCTACGAGCAGTACTTC. Amino acid sequence: CASSTGQGFEGYEQYF. This chain uses TRBV19 with TRBJ2-7, with TRBD1 matching over 10 bases. CDR1 is LNHDA and CDR2 is SQIVND in the germline V gene (reference sequence). The V segment lost 4 bases and the J segment 3 bases; nucleotides outside the gene matches: 9. The CDR3 covers 16 residues.

DNA of the CDR3: TGTGCCACACAGGGTACCGGGGAGCTGTTTTTT. Its translation: CATQGTGELFF. The V gene is TRBV5-4, the J gene TRBJ2-2; D is possibly TRBD1 (6 bases). CDR3 length equals 11 residues. V lost 9 bases to trimming and J lost 5 bases, with 8 bases between them. Germline CDR1 reads SGHNT; CDR2 reads YYREEE (reference sequence). Variable domain in full (rest from reference TRBV5-4 and TRBJ2-2): ETGVTQSPTHLIKTRGQQVTLRCSSQSGHNTVSWYQQALGQGPQFIFQYYREEENGRGNFPPRFSGLQFPNYSSELNVNALELDDSALYLCATQGTGELFFGEGSRLTVL.

V is TRBV7-3 and J is TRBJ2-1; 7 bases agree with TRBD2. Trimming at V came to 5 bases and at J to 2 bases, leaving 6 bases not matched to a gene. This CDR3 comprises 15 residues. CDR1 and CDR2 (germline): SGHTA, FQGTGA. The CDR3 reads CASSLSRETYNEQFF. The CDR3 DNA follows: TGTGCCAGCAGCCTCTCGCGGGAGACCTACAATGAGCAGTTCTTC.